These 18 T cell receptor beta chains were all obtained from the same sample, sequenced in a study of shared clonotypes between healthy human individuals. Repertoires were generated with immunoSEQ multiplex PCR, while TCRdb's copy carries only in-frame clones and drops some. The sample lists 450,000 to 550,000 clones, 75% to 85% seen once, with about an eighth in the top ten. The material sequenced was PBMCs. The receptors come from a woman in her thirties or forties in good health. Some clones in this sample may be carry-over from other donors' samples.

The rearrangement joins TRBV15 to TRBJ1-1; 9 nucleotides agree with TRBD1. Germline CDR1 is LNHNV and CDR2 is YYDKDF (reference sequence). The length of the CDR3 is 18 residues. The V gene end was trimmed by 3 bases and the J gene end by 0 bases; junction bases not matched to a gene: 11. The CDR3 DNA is TGTGCCACCAGCAGCCGTTCGGACAGGGGCTTTATGAACACTGAAGCTTTCTTT. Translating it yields CATSSRSDRGFMNTEAFF.

Here the CDR3 reads CASSNRDRSSYNSPLHF. The DNA of the CDR3 is TGTGCCAGCAGCAACCGGGACAGGAGCTCCTATAATTCACCCCTCCACTTT. This chain uses TRBV7-9 with TRBJ1-6; 8 nucleotides agree with TRBD1. The CDR3 contains 17 residues. The V and J ends lost 5 bases and 0 bases, in that order; junction bases with no gene match: 6. The germline CDR1 and CDR2 sequences are SEHNR and FQNEAQ (reference sequence). Complete variable domain (other parts from reference TRBV7-9 and TRBJ1-6): DTGVSQNPRHKITKRGQNVTFRCDPISEHNRLYWYRQTLGQGPEFLTYFQNEAQLEKSRLLSDRFSAERPKGSFSTLEIQRTEQGDSAMYLCASSNRDRSSYNSPLHFGNGTRLTVT.

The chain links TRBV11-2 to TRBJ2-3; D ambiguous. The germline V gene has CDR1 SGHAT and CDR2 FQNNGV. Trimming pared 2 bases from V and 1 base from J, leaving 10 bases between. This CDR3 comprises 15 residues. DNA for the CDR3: TGTGCCAGCAGCTTAACCGCCACTGGCACAGATACGCAGTATTTT. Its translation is CASSLTATGTDTQYF.

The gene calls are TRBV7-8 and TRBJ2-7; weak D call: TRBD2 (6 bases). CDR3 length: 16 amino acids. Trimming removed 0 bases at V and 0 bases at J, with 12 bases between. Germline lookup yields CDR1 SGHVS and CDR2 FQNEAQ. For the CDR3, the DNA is TGTGCCAGCAGCTTAGCGAGGCAGGGAGGCTCCTACGAGCAGTACTTC. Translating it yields CASSLARQGGSYEQYF. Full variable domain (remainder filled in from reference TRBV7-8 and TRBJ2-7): GAGVSQSPRYKVAKRGQDVALRCDPISGHVSLFWYQQALGQGPEFLTYFQNEAQLDKSGLPSDRFFAERPEGSVSTLKIQRTQQEDSAVYLCASSLARQGGSYEQYFGPGTRLTVT.

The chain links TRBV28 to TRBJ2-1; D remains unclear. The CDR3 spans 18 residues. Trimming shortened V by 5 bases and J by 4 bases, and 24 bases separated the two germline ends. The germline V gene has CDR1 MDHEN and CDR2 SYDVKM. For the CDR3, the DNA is TGTGCCAGCAGTCTGATGGCGCTCCGGACCTGGCGGTACAATGAGCAGTTCTTC. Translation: CASSLMALRTWRYNEQFF.

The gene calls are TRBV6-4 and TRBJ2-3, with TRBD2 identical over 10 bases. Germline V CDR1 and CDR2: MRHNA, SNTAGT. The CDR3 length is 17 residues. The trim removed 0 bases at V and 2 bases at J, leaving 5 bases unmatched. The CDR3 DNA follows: TGTGCCAGCAGTGACTCTACTAGCGGGATACACACAGATACGCAGTATTTT. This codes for CASSDSTSGIHTDTQYF.

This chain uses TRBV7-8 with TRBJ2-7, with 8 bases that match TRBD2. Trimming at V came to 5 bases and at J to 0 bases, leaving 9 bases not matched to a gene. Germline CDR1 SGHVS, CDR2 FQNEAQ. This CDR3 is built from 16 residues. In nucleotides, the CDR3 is TGTGCCAGCAGCGTTACCGGGGGGGGGAGCTCCTACGAGCAGTACTTC. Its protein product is CASSVTGGGSSYEQYF.

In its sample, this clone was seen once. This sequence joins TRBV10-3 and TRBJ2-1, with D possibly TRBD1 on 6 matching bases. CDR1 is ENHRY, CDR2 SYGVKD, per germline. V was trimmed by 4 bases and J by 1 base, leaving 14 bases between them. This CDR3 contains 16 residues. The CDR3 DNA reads TGTGCCATCAGTGTGGGGGCGGCGGTATCCTACAATGAGCAGTTCTTC. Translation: CAISVGAAVSYNEQFF.

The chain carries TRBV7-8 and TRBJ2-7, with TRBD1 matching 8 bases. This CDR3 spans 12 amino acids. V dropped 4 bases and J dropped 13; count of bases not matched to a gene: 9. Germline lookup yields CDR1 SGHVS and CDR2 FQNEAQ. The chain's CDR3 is CASSSTGQGPYF. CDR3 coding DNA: TGTGCCAGCAGCTCCACTGGACAGGGACCCTACTTC.

Written as DNA, the CDR3 is TGTGCCAGCAGCGGTGGACCTCGGGGGGTGAACACTGAAGCTTTCTTT. Translation gives CASSGGPRGVNTEAFF. This chain joins TRBV9 and TRBJ1-1, with D perhaps TRBD1 (5 bases). Trimming shortened V by 3 bases and J by 0 bases, and 15 bases separated the two germline ends. The CDR3 is 16 amino acids. Germline CDR1 and CDR2: SGDLS and YYNGEE.

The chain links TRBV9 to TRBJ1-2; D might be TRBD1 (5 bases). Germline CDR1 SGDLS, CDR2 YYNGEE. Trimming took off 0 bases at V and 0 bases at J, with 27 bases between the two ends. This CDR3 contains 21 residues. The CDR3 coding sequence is TGTGCCAGCAGCGTAGACGTCACTGGGGACTCTGGTGAGGGGTCTAACTATGGCTACACCTTC. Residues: CASSVDVTGDSGEGSNYGYTF. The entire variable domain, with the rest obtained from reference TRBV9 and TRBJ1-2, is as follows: DSGVTQTPKHLITATGQRVTLRCSPRSGDLSVYWYQQSLDQGLQFLIQYYNGEERAKGNILERFSAQQFPDLHSELNLSSLELGDSALYFCASSVDVTGDSGEGSNYGYTFGSGTRLTVV.

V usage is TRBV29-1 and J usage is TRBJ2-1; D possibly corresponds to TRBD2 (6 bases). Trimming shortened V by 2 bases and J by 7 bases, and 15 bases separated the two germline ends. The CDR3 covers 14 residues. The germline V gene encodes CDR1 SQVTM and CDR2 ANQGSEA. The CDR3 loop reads CSVEYGSGGNEQFF. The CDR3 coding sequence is TGCAGCGTTGAATACGGGAGTGGGGGGAATGAGCAGTTCTTC.

DNA of the CDR3: TGTGCCAGCAGCTTTGGGACAGGGGGAACCTACGAGCAGTACTTC. Translated, it gives CASSFGTGGTYEQYF. This sequence joins TRBV11-3 and TRBJ2-7; TRBD1 matches 11 bases. CDR3 size: 15 residues. After removal of 3 bases from V and 2 bases from J, the junction contained 3 bases not matched to a gene. From germline, CDR1 is SGHNT and CDR2 YENEEA.

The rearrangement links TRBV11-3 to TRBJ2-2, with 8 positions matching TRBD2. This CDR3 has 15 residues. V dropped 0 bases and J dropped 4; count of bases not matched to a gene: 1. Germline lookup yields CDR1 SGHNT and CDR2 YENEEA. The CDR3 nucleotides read TGTGCCAGCAGCTTAGAAGCGGGAGTCACCGGGGAGCTGTTTTTT. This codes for CASSLEAGVTGELFF. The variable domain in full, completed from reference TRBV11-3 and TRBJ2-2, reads EAGVVQSPRYKIIEKKQPVAFWCNPISGHNTLYWYLQNLGQGPELLIRYENEEAVDDSQLPKDRFSAERLKGVDSTLKIQPAELGDSAVYLCASSLEAGVTGELFFGEGSRLTVL.

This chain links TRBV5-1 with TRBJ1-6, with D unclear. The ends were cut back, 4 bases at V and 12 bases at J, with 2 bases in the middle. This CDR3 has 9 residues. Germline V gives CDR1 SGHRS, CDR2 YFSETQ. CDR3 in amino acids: CASSRPLHF. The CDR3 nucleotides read TGCGCCAGCAGCCGACCCCTCCACTTT.

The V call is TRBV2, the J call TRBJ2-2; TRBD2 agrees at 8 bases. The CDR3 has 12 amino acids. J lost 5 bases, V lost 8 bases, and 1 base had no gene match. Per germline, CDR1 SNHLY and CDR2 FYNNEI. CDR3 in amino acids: CASQRGTGELFF. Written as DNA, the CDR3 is TGTGCCAGCCAGCGGGGGACCGGGGAGCTGTTTTTT.

The CDR3 DNA sequence: TGCAGCGTTGAAGGCGAGCTAGGAGATACGCAGTATTTT. Residues: CSVEGELGDTQYF. V and J are TRBV29-1 and TRBJ2-3; the D is unclear. Trimming removed 1 base at V and 5 bases at J, with 10 bases between. The length of the CDR3 is 13 residues. Germline values: CDR1 SQVTM, CDR2 ANQGSEA.

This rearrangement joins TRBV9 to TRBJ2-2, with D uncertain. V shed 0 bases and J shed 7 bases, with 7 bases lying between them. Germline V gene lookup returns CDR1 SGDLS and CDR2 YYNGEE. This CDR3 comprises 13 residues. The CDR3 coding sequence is TGTGCCAGCAGCGTAGCCCTCCGCGGGGAGCTGTTTTTT. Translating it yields CASSVALRGELFF.